This T cell receptor beta chain was documented in a study of response to subunit inactivated influenza vaccine. Each CDR3 protein is one row after TCRdb ran MiXCR on the RT-PCR reads. The sample yields about 240,000 distinct CDR3 sequences, roughly an eighth seen once. Germline CDR1 is SQVTM and CDR2 is ANQGSEA. There are 13 residues in the CDR3. Losses at the gene ends were 6 bases for V and 5 bases for J; bases not matched to a gene: 6. This clonotype originated in a man aged 45-65 years who received an inactivated influenza vaccine. The rearrangement links TRBV29-1 to TRBJ2-5; 10 bases map to TRBD1. The sequenced sample was non-naive T cells sorted from PBMCs, obtained 14 to 15 days before vaccination. The CDR3 bases are TGCAGCGTGAAGGACAGGGGGTGGGAGACCCAGTACTTC. Its translation is CSVKDRGWETQYF.